The rows below give T cell receptor beta chains drawn from one sample of a study of CD8+ T cells in alopecia areata. Sequenced by immunoSEQ multiplex PCR; TCRdb stores in-frame clones only, minus some. This table holds about 210,000 clones, less than 50% found once. This sample comprised CD4+ T cells sorted from blood, obtained at approximately week 36, from a patient treated with tofacitinib. The receptors shown here come from a human donor with alopecia areata. The CDR3 runs from the conserved cysteine through the conserved F or W. Each record gives: V gene, D gene, J gene, clone size, CDR3 protein, CDR3 DNA. A D gene is named only where the DNA matches it firmly. Not all rows give a size; the values are once, few, many and, for expanded clones, a class.

TRBV5-6,.,TRBJ1-5,few,CASSPRPPYQPQHF,TGTGCCAGCAGCCCGAGACCCCCGTATCAGCCCCAGCATTTT
TRBV10-3,TRBD2,TRBJ2-1,.,CAISEPAGNYNEQFF,TGTGCCATCAGTGAGCCAGCGGGAAACTACAATGAGCAGTTCTTC
TRBV5-6,TRBD1,TRBJ2-2,.,CASRPTGSAGELFF,TGTGCCAGCAGGCCGACAGGGTCGGCCGGGGAGCTGTTTTTT
TRBV29-1,.,TRBJ2-1,.,CSVGTSVSYNEQFF,TGCAGCGTGGGGACTTCCGTCTCCTACAATGAGCAGTTCTTC
TRBV30,.,TRBJ1-1,.,CAWTRPWLDLGNTEAFF,TGTGCCTGGACCCGCCCGTGGTTGGACCTAGGGAACACTGAAGCTTTCTTT
TRBV19,.,TRBJ1-5,.,CASSISLGYQPQHF,TGTGCCAGTAGTATTAGCTTGGGGTATCAGCCCCAGCATTTT
TRBV6-1,TRBD2,TRBJ2-2,once,CASSGYLAGGTGELFF,TGTGCCAGCAGTGGATATCTAGCGGGAGGCACCGGGGAGCTGTTTTTT
TRBV7-9,.,TRBJ2-6,.,CASSPLIGAGANVLTF,TGTGCCAGCAGCCCGTTAATAGGGGCTGGGGCCAACGTCCTGACTTTC
TRBV5-1,.,TRBJ2-6,few,CASSLGGTSDNVLTF,TGCGCCAGCAGCTTGGGCGGGACCAGTGACAACGTCCTGACTTTC
TRBV11-2,.,TRBJ2-5,few,CASSPVGRPETQYF,TGTGCCAGCAGCCCCGTCGGGCGGCCAGAGACCCAGTACTTC
TRBV29-1,.,TRBJ1-3,.,CSGGAGNTIYF,TGCAGCGGAGGGGCTGGAAACACCATATATTTT
TRBV29-1,.,TRBJ2-5,.,CSVDLFKTQYF,TGCAGCGTTGATTTGTTCAAGACCCAGTACTTC
TRBV28,.,TRBJ2-7,.,CASSLTPRNSYEQYF,TGTGCCAGCAGTTTGACCCCCCGAAACTCCTACGAGCAGTACTTC
TRBV5-1,.,TRBJ1-1,once,CASSLVVSIYTEAFF,TGCGCCAGCAGCTTGGTTGTCAGCATTTACACTGAAGCTTTCTTT
TRBV1,.,TRBJ2-1,.,CTSSQDQQGQANEQFF,TGCACCAGCAGCCAAGATCAGCAGGGGCAGGCGAATGAGCAGTTCTTC
TRBV7-2,TRBD1,TRBJ2-1,.,CASSKGQGEQFF,TGTGCCAGCAGCAAGGGACAGGGCGAGCAGTTCTTC
TRBV7-8,.,TRBJ2-5,few,CASSSGAVTRETQYF,TGTGCCAGCAGCTCCGGGGCTGTTACTCGGGAGACCCAGTACTTC
TRBV28,TRBD2,TRBJ2-5,.,CASGVPGLLQETQYF,TGTGCCAGCGGCGTACCGGGACTATTGCAAGAGACCCAGTACTTC
TRBV6-1,TRBD1,TRBJ2-2,few,CASTGGLVLAGELFF,TGTGCCAGCACAGGGGGATTGGTATTGGCCGGGGAGCTGTTTTTT
TRBV29-1,.,TRBJ2-6,.,CSGEGPGANVLTF,TGCAGCGGTGAAGGGCCCGGGGCCAACGTCCTGACTTTC
TRBV30,TRBD2,TRBJ2-5,.,CAWASGQETQYF,TGTGCCTGGGCTAGCGGACAAGAGACCCAGTACTTC
TRBV4-2,TRBD1,TRBJ2-7,.,CASSPTGPYEQYF,TGTGCCAGCAGCCCGACAGGGCCCTACGAGCAGTACTTC
TRBV13,.,TRBJ2-1,many,CASRPERANNEQFF,TGTGCCAGCAGACCCGAGAGGGCTAACAATGAGCAGTTCTTC
TRBV19,.,TRBJ1-1,.,CASSIGVERVNTEAFF,TGTGCCAGTAGTATAGGAGTGGAAAGGGTGAACACTGAAGCTTTCTTT
TRBV7-2,.,TRBJ2-7,few,CASRYTGGGAEQYF,TGTGCCAGCAGATATACAGGGGGGGGAGCCGAGCAGTACTTC
TRBV7-3,.,TRBJ2-1,many,CASSLGLPGNEQFF,TGTGCCAGCAGCTTGGGGCTACCGGGAAATGAGCAGTTCTTC